The 12 T cell receptor beta chains listed next were all sequenced from one sample in a study of molecular identifiers for immune sequencing clone quantification. TCRdb re-derived calls from the PCR reads in MiXCR, one entry per CDR3 protein. The repertoire has under 350,000 distinct CDR3 sequences, over 20% of them found once; the top ten carry about 0.71%. The sequenced sample was naive CD8+ T cells from blood, with Jurkat cell RNA spiked in. Subset denoted: FACS-sorted CD8+CD4-CCR7+CD45RA+ naive T cells. The receptors stem from a human donor in good health. Some libraries in this study had Jurkat cell RNA spiked in.

This chain connects TRBV19 to TRBJ1-5; D remains ambiguous. Germline lookup yields CDR1 LNHDA and CDR2 SQIVND (reference sequence). The CDR3 runs to 15 residues. V was clipped by 4 bases and J by 4 bases, with 14 bases between them. The CDR3 protein is CASSTWATQNQPQHF. The CDR3 bases are TGTGCCAGTAGTACCTGGGCCACCCAGAATCAGCCCCAGCATTTT. The whole variable domain, remainder taken from reference TRBV19 and TRBJ1-5, is DGGITQSPKYLFRKEGQNVTLSCEQNLNHDAMYWYRQDPGQGLRLIYYSQIVNDFQKGDIAEGYSVSREKKESFPLTVTSAQKNPTAFYLCASSTWATQNQPQHFGDGTRLSIL.

This clonotype was seen many times. CDR3 loop: CASSLVLLGVQPQHF. The CDR3 DNA is TGTGCCAGCAGTTTAGTACTTCTGGGGGTCCAGCCCCAGCATTTT. The chain carries TRBV28 and TRBJ1-5; tentative D call: TRBD1 (5 bases). The CDR3 contains 15 residues. CDR1 is MDHEN and CDR2 is SYDVKM in the germline V gene. V gave up 2 bases and J gave up 7 bases, with 15 bases separating them.

This clonotype was counted only a few times. This sequence joins TRBV12-3 or TRBV12-4 and TRBJ2-7; D gene uncertain. The CDR3 sequence is 13 residues long. Trimming left V 1 base short and J 7 bases short, with 11 bases between. CDR3 bases: TGTGCCAGCAGTTTAGTACAGCCCGAAGAGCAGTACTTC. It specifies CASSLVQPEEQYF.

This clonotype has a count of ten or more. The chain couples TRBV12-5 to TRBJ1-5, with D unclear. Germline lookup yields CDR1 LGHNT and CDR2 FRNRAP. The CDR3 spans 16 residues. Trimming left V 4 bases short and J 4 bases short, with 17 bases between. The CDR3 region has the DNA TGTGCTAGTGGTTCGTTGTTGGTAGATCCAAATCAGCCCCAGCATTTT. Protein: CASGSLLVDPNQPQHF.

Comments on this clonotype: This may be a read error: a much more frequent sequence differs by one nucleotide. V is TRBV11-2 and J is TRBJ2-1, with 11 bases matching TRBD2. TRBJ2-7 matches the DNA end more closely, so the J call is doubtful. Germline CDR1 is SGHAT and CDR2 is FQNNGV. This CDR3 has 14 amino acids. CDR3 DNA sequence: TGTGCCAGCAGCTTCCTAGCGGGAGGCTTTGAGCAGTACTTC. Its protein product is CASSFLAGGFEQYF.

Comments on this clonotype: This may stem from a read error, because a much larger clone lies one nucleotide away. The CDR3 bases are TGTGCCAGCAGTTTATTGGATGTCCCGGAGACCCAGTACTTC. Translation: CASSLLDVPETQYF. The rearrangement links TRBV28 to TRBJ2-5, with no clear D. CDR3 length: 14 residues. Germline-derived CDR1 and CDR2 are MDHEN and SYDVKM. Trimming removed 1 base at V and 5 bases at J, with 11 bases between.

The sample holds many counts of this clonotype. The rearrangement joins TRBV5-6 to TRBJ2-7, with D unresolved. This CDR3 comprises 14 residues. Germline V gene lookup returns CDR1 SGHDT and CDR2 YYEEEE. The ends were cut back, 0 bases at V and 2 bases at J, with 9 bases in the middle. The CDR3 nucleotides are TGTGCCAGCAGCTTGGCGGCTAGAGCCTACGAGCAGTACTTC. It yields the protein CASSLAARAYEQYF.

Of note for this clonotype: A much larger clone differs from this one at a single base, so this may be a read error. V gene TRBV11-2 combines with J gene TRBJ2-7; 8 nucleotides line up with TRBD1. CDR1 and CDR2 (germline): SGHAT, FQNNGV. V lost 5 bases to trimming and J lost 2 bases; unmatched junction nucleotides: 2. The CDR3 loop spans 13 amino acids. This CDR3 reads CASSIRGPYEQYF. CDR3 sequence (DNA): TGTGCCAGCAGCATCAGGGGGCCCTACGAGCAGTACTTC.

The gene calls are TRBV29-1 and TRBJ2-1, with a weak D call TRBD1 (5 bases). Deletions cut 6 bases from V and 5 bases from J, with 8 bases between. CDR3 length: 11 amino acids. CDR1 SQVTM and CDR2 ANQGSEA come from the germline V gene. The CDR3 nucleotides are TGCAGCGTAACAGGAAACAATGAGCAGTTCTTC. The encoded protein is CSVTGNNEQFF.

This clonotype was recorded many times. J is TRBJ1-4 and V is TRBV6-5; D possibly corresponds to TRBD1 (5 bases). CDR1 and CDR2 from the germline V gene are MNHEY and SVGAGI. This CDR3 region has 14 residues. V was shortened by 4 bases and J by 6 bases, with 12 bases between the two germline ends. The CDR3 loop is CASSLLGDDEKLFF. The CDR3 region has the DNA TGTGCCAGCAGTTTGCTAGGGGACGATGAAAAACTGTTTTTT.

This clonotype was seen once. It may be a read error: a sequence one base away is much more abundant. The rearrangement joins TRBV30 to TRBJ1-1; no reliable D call. This CDR3 contains 12 residues. Deletions cut 4 bases from V and 10 bases from J, with 16 bases between. Germline CDR1 GTSNPN, CDR2 SVGIG (reference sequence). CDR3 DNA sequence: TGTGCCTGGATACGTGCAGGAGCTGGAGCTTTCTTT. This codes for CAWIRAGAGAFF.

Turning to this clonotype: Given a much more abundant clone one base away, this may be a read error. The V and J genes are TRBV4-1 and TRBJ1-1; maybe TRBD1 (6 bases). Per germline, CDR1 MGHRA and CDR2 YSYEKL. Trimming stripped 8 bases from V and 5 bases from J, with 18 bases between. The CDR3 is made up of 14 amino acids. CDR3 nucleotide sequence: TGCGCCAGCCGCCCGGACAGCCTCGGGACTGAAGCTTTCTTT. Translating it yields CASRPDSLGTEAFF.